This note documents a single T cell receptor (beta chain) sequence. What it binds is not known. This sample stems from a study of shared clonotypes between healthy human individuals. Study-level background: The study used three CD4 naive, three CD4 memory, two CD8 naive and one CD8 memory plate per donor. General study findings and limits: An anticipated effect of sequencing depth on clonotype sharing among donors was recognized. In the sorted subsets, rarefaction showed sequencing was incomplete despite large depth.

V lost 0 bases and J 4 bases, leaving 16 bases between the germline ends. The CDR3 length is 16 residues. Germline-derived CDR1 and CDR2 are SGHRS and YFSETQ. Genomic DNA belonging to each subset was distributed in equal measure over several immunoSEQ plates. Measured with immunoSEQ multiplex PCR; TCRdb has only the in-frame clones, and not every one. The sample gives 2,100,000 or so clones, approximately 96% of which show up once; roughly 0.13% is in the top ten. The source material was naive CD4+ T cells sorted from blood. Stated subset: CD45RA+ positively selected. The sequence derives from a young man in good health. The chain uses TRBV5-1 and TRBJ1-1, with TRBD1 as a possible D gene (5 bases). This CDR3 is CASSLDGGPRGTEAFF. The CDR3 DNA is TGCGCCAGCAGCTTGGATGGGGGTCCGCGAGGCACTGAAGCTTTCTTT.